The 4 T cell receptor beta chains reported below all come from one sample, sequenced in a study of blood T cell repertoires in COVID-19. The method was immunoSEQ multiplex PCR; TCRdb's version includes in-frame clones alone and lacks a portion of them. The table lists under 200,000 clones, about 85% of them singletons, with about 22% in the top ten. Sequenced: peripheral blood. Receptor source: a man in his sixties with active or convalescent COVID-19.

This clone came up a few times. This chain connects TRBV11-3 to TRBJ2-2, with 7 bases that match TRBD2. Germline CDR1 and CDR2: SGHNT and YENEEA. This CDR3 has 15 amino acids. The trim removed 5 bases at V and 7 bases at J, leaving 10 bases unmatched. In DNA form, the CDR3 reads TGTGCCAGCAGCCCGCCGGCAGGGAGGGGCGGGGAGCTGTTTTTT. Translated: CASSPPAGRGGELFF.

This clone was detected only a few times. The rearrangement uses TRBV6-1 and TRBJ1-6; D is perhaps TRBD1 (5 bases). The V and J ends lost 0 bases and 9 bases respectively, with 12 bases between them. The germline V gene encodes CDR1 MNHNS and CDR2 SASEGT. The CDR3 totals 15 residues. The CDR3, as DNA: TGTGCCAGCAGTGAAGCAACGCAGGGAACTTCACCCCTCCACTTT. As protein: CASSEATQGTSPLHF.

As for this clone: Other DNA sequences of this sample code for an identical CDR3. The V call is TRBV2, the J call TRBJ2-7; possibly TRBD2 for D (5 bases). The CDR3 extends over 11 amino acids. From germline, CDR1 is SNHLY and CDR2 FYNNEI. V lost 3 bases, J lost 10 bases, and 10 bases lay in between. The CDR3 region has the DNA TGTGCCAGCAGTGATTCGAGGGAACAGTACTTC. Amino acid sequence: CASSDSREQYF.

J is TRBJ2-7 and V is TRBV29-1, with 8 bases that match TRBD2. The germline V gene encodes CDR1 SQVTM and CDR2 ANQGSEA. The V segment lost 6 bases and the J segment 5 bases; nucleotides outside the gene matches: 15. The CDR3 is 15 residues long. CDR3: CSVGGSGGSLHEQYF. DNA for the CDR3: TGCAGCGTGGGGGGCAGCGGGGGCTCCCTCCACGAGCAGTACTTC.